Shown below are 27 T cell receptor beta chains from a single sample sequenced in a study of shared clonotypes between healthy human individuals. Generated by immunoSEQ multiplex PCR, the TCRdb table keeps only in-frame clones and is missing some. The table has about 1 million clones, around 76% seen once. The source material was memory CD4+ T cells sorted from blood. Documented subset: CD45RA-negative fraction. Every receptor here comes from a man aged 18 to 30 in good health.

In regard to this clone: The sample holds other DNA sequences that translate to the same CDR3. The chain employs TRBV10-1 and TRBJ2-5; TRBD1 matches 9 bases. CDR1 WNHNN and CDR2 SYGVQD come from the germline V gene (reference sequence). The trim removed 0 bases at V and 5 bases at J, leaving 4 bases unmatched. The CDR3 totals 15 residues. This chain's CDR3 is CASSESGTGKETQYF. For the CDR3, the DNA is TGCGCCAGCAGTGAGTCAGGGACAGGGAAGGAGACCCAGTACTTC.

The chain uses TRBV11-3 and TRBJ2-1; D is ambiguous. The V and J ends lost 2 bases and 10 bases respectively, with 12 bases between them. This CDR3 is built from 13 residues. Germline CDR1 is SGHNT and CDR2 is YENEEA. CDR3 in amino acids: CASSLNPGSEQFF. In DNA form, the CDR3 reads TGTGCCAGCAGCTTAAATCCGGGCTCAGAGCAGTTCTTC.

The chain uses TRBV4-1 and TRBJ2-1, with TRBD1 identical over 10 bases. V was pared by 5 bases and J by 2 bases, with 12 bases of the junction left unmatched. This CDR3 is 18 amino acids long. In germline, CDR1 is MGHRA, CDR2 YSYEKL. CDR3 protein: CASSAILRTGGPYNEQFF. CDR3 bases: TGCGCCAGCAGCGCCATTCTCAGGACAGGGGGGCCCTACAATGAGCAGTTCTTC.

This clone was seen once. This chain connects TRBV5-4 to TRBJ2-7; a weak D match, TRBD1 (5 bases). The CDR3 runs to 13 residues. Trimming left V 1 base short and J 2 bases short, with 7 bases between. CDR1 SGHNT and CDR2 YYREEE come from the germline V gene (reference sequence). CDR3 DNA: TGTGCCAGCAGCTTGTCAGGGACCTACGAGCAGTACTTC. It yields the protein CASSLSGTYEQYF. The full variable domain, in which reference TRBV5-4 and TRBJ2-7 provide the parts outside the CDR3, is ETGVTQSPTHLIKTRGQQVTLRCSSQSGHNTVSWYQQALGQGPQFIFQYYREEENGRGNFPPRFSGLQFPNYSSELNVNALELDDSALYLCASSLSGTYEQYFGPGTRLTVT.

The chain carries TRBV7-2 and TRBJ2-2; D gene uncertain. The length of the CDR3 is 13 residues. Germline V gives CDR1 SGHTA, CDR2 FQGNSA. Trimming shortened V by 1 base and J by 6 bases, and 6 bases separated the two germline ends. The CDR3 sequence is CASSLGLAGELFF. CDR3 sequence (DNA): TGTGCCAGCAGCTTAGGTTTGGCCGGGGAGCTGTTTTTT.

The chain uses TRBV30 and TRBJ1-4; D perhaps matches TRBD1 (5 bases). Trimming shortened V by 7 bases and J by 6 bases, and 18 bases separated the two germline ends. The CDR3 extends over 14 amino acids. Germline V gene lookup returns CDR1 GTSNPN and CDR2 SVGIG (reference sequence). The chain's CDR3 is CASQRGVGDEKLFF. The CDR3 coding sequence is TGTGCCTCGCAACGGGGGGTCGGGGATGAAAAACTGTTTTTT.

V usage is TRBV5-1 and J usage is TRBJ1-5; D is perhaps TRBD1 (5 bases). The CDR3 totals 17 residues. Trimming shortened V by 0 bases and J by 4 bases, and 17 bases separated the two germline ends. The V gene's germline CDR1 is SGHRS and CDR2 YFSETQ. CDR3: CASSLAPRTGGNQPQHF. The CDR3 nucleotides read TGCGCCAGCAGCTTGGCCCCGAGGACCGGGGGTAATCAGCCCCAGCATTTT.

The CDR3: CASGGLAYQETQYF. The DNA of the CDR3 is TGCGCCAGCGGGGGGTTGGCGTACCAAGAGACCCAGTACTTC. The V call is TRBV4-1, the J call TRBJ2-5, with D possibly TRBD2 on 6 matching bases. Deletions cut 8 bases from V and 0 bases from J, with 13 bases between. Germline CDR1 reads MGHRA; CDR2 reads YSYEKL. The CDR3 totals 14 residues.

J is TRBJ2-5 and V is TRBV28, with D possibly being TRBD1 or TRBD2 (5 bases each). The ends were cut back, 6 bases at V and 3 bases at J, with 14 bases in the middle. CDR1 MDHEN and CDR2 SYDVKM come from the germline V gene. The CDR3 is 14 amino acids. The CDR3 sequence is CASRPGGPKETQYF. The CDR3 coding sequence is TGTGCCAGCAGGCCTGGGGGACCTAAAGAGACCCAGTACTTC.

A remark on this clone: At the DNA level, this CDR3 is encoded by other sequences in the same sample as well. The chain is built from TRBV11-2 and TRBJ2-5, with 13 bases aligning to TRBD2. The CDR3 runs 17 residues. From germline, CDR1 is SGHAT and CDR2 FQNNGV. Germline trimming cut 1 base from V and 0 bases from J; bases unmatched to any gene: 2. CDR3 in amino acids: CASSLVLAGGYQETQYF. CDR3 coding DNA: TGTGCCAGCAGCTTAGTACTAGCGGGAGGGTACCAAGAGACCCAGTACTTC.

This chain connects TRBV9 to TRBJ1-4; 7 bases match TRBD1. The CDR3 extends over 15 amino acids. Losses at the gene ends were 1 base for V and 8 bases for J; bases not matched to a gene: 8. Per the germline V gene, CDR1 is SGDLS and CDR2 is YYNGEE. The chain's CDR3 is CASSVLGTEGEKLFF. CDR3 in DNA: TGTGCCAGCAGCGTACTGGGGACAGAAGGGGAAAAACTGTTTTTT. Drawing the rest from reference TRBV9 and TRBJ1-4, the complete variable domain is DSGVTQTPKHLITATGQRVTLRCSPRSGDLSVYWYQQSLDQGLQFLIQYYNGEERAKGNILERFSAQQFPDLHSELNLSSLELGDSALYFCASSVLGTEGEKLFFGSGTQLSVL.

As for this clone: Different DNA sequences within this sample yield the same CDR3. The chain has TRBV4-1 and TRBJ2-1, with a tentative D call TRBD2 (5 bases). Per the germline V gene, CDR1 is MGHRA and CDR2 is YSYEKL. Between the trimmed V and J ends, which lost 0 bases and 0 bases, there was a span of 6 bases. This CDR3 is 15 amino acids long. The CDR3, as DNA: TGCGCCAGCAGCCAAGAGGGGAGCTCCTACAATGAGCAGTTCTTC. Protein product: CASSQEGSSYNEQFF.

The V call is TRBV19, the J call TRBJ1-5; TRBD1 agrees at 7 bases. The CDR3 sequence is 16 residues long. Unmatched junction bases numbered 12, after V lost 5 bases and J lost 5 bases. Germline CDR1 LNHDA, CDR2 SQIVND (reference sequence). The CDR3 here is CASSSLTGQGDQPQHF. The CDR3 DNA follows: TGTGCCAGTAGTTCATTGACAGGGCAGGGCGATCAGCCCCAGCATTTT.

The chain uses TRBV19 and TRBJ2-3, with 10 bases identical to TRBD2. Germline V lookup: CDR1 LNHDA, CDR2 SQIVND (reference sequence). The CDR3 consists of 16 residues. With 0 bases clipped from V and 3 bases from J, the junction kept 3 bases outside the gene matches. CDR3 loop: CASSIEQAGGTDTQYF. The CDR3 region has the DNA TGTGCCAGTAGTATAGAGCAAGCGGGAGGGACAGATACGCAGTATTTT.

The chain employs TRBV30 and TRBJ1-2, with D tentatively TRBD1 (5 bases). Germline loops: CDR1 GTSNPN, CDR2 SVGIG (reference sequence). The CDR3 is 16 residues long. Trimming left V 1 base short and J 7 bases short, with 22 bases between. The CDR3 DNA follows: TGTGCCTGGAGTGCTTTCCGGAATGGGGGAGACTTTGGCTACACCTTC. The encoded protein is CAWSAFRNGGDFGYTF.

This sequence joins TRBV29-1 and TRBJ2-1; 8 positions match TRBD2. In germline, CDR1 is SQVTM, CDR2 ANQGSEA. The length of the CDR3 is 14 residues. V shed 1 base, J shed 7 bases, and the junction held 6 bases outside the gene matches. The CDR3 protein is CSVEGGTRWNEQFF. CDR3 DNA sequence: TGCAGCGTTGAAGGGGGGACTAGGTGGAATGAGCAGTTCTTC.

The chain recombines TRBV5-4 with TRBJ1-2; D not resolved. Trimming pared 0 bases from V and 6 bases from J, leaving 12 bases between. Germline CDR1 and CDR2: SGHNT and YYREEE (reference sequence). The CDR3 is 14 amino acids. CDR3 nucleotide sequence: TGTGCCAGCAGCTTGGCGAGCAGAGAGGATGGCTACACCTTC. Translated: CASSLASREDGYTF.

The chain combines TRBV9 with TRBJ2-2, with D possibly matching TRBD1 (6 bases). The ends were cut back, 4 bases at V and 4 bases at J, with 17 bases in the middle. CDR1 is SGDLS and CDR2 is YYNGEE in the germline V gene. This CDR3 spans 16 amino acids. CDR3 DNA: TGTGCCAGCAGCTCCAACCGGGACACAGTCACCGGGGAGCTGTTTTTT. It translates to CASSSNRDTVTGELFF.

A word on this clone: Other DNA sequences in the same sample also yield this CDR3. The CDR3 DNA sequence: TGTGCCAGCAGCTTAGTCAGGGGGACCTACGAGCAGTACTTC. Translating it yields CASSLVRGTYEQYF. The rearrangement uses TRBV11-2 and TRBJ2-7, with TRBD1 identical over 7 bases. Germline lookup yields CDR1 SGHAT and CDR2 FQNNGV. Trimming took 1 base from V and 2 from J; bases not matched to a gene: 2. CDR3 length: 14 amino acids.

V is TRBV4-3 and J is TRBJ2-3, with 9 bases lining up with TRBD2. This CDR3 has 16 residues. Per the germline V gene, CDR1 is LGHNA and CDR2 is YSLEER. With V trimmed by 3 bases and J by 1 base, 5 bases remained unmatched. The CDR3 spells CASSQQRLAGTDTQYF. As DNA, the CDR3 is TGCGCCAGCAGCCAGCAACGACTAGCGGGCACAGATACGCAGTATTTT.

CDR3 sequence reads: CASSEGGTYEQYF. CDR3 nucleotides: TGTGCCAGCAGTGAAGGCGGCACATACGAGCAGTACTTC. This rearrangement joins TRBV6-5 to TRBJ2-5; D ambiguous. The J call may be in error: the DNA end matches TRBJ2-7 better. This CDR3 has 13 residues. Germline V gene data show CDR1 as MNHEY and CDR2 as SVGAGI.

The chain is built from TRBV7-2 and TRBJ1-2; tentatively, D is TRBD1 (5 bases). V gave up 3 bases and J gave up 7 bases, with 15 bases separating them. The CDR3 loop spans 14 amino acids. The germline V gene encodes CDR1 SGHTA and CDR2 FQGNSA. CDR3: CASSLNQGGGGYTF. CDR3 nucleotide sequence: TGTGCCAGCAGCTTGAACCAGGGAGGCGGTGGCTACACCTTC.

V gene TRBV9 combines with J gene TRBJ2-5; D may correspond to TRBD1 or TRBD2 (6 bases each). Trimming shortened V by 4 bases and J by 0 bases, and 13 bases separated the two germline ends. Germline V gene data show CDR1 as SGDLS and CDR2 as YYNGEE. The CDR3 consists of 15 residues. The CDR3: CASSRGGLNQETQYF. The CDR3, as DNA: TGTGCCAGCAGCCGAGGGGGGTTGAACCAAGAGACCCAGTACTTC.

This chain uses TRBV7-9 with TRBJ2-7, with a weak D call TRBD2 (6 bases). V gave up 4 bases and J gave up 5 bases, with 21 bases separating them. CDR1 is SEHNR, CDR2 FQNEAQ, per germline (reference sequence). CDR3 length: 16 residues. The CDR3 is CASSSPRAGTRNEQYF. CDR3 bases: TGTGCCAGCAGCTCCCCAAGGGCAGGGACTCGGAACGAGCAGTACTTC.

With regard to this clone: The junction does not match germline at one end; this may be a read error. The rearrangement joins TRBV29-1 to TRBJ2-7; no firm D call. The CDR3 spans 12 residues. CDR1 is SQVTM and CDR2 is ANQGSEA in the germline V gene. The CDR3 reads CSVEGETYEQYF. The DNA for the CDR3 is TGCAGCGTGGAAGGAGAGACCTACGAGCAGTACTTC.

The CDR3 nucleotides are TGCGCCAGCAGTGAAGCCAGCCTTTGGTACAATGAGCAGTTCTTC. Its protein product is CASSEASLWYNEQFF. V usage is TRBV10-2 and J usage is TRBJ2-1; D call uncertain. Germline CDR1 and CDR2: WSHSY and SAAADI. Trimming removed 3 bases from V and 4 bases from J, with 13 bases in between. This CDR3 has 15 amino acids.

The chain carries TRBV25-1 and TRBJ2-5; D gene uncertain. Germline loops: CDR1 MGHDK, CDR2 SYGVNS. With 5 bases removed from V and 5 bases from J, the gap between germline ends came to 15 bases. The CDR3 is 14 amino acids. The CDR3 sequence: CASSRTEGIETQYF. The CDR3 bases are TGTGCCAGCAGTAGAACAGAAGGGATTGAGACCCAGTACTTC.